The rows below give T cell receptor beta chains drawn from one sample of a study of response to subunit inactivated influenza vaccine. Using its own MiXCR run on the RT-PCR reads, TCRdb lists one record per CDR3 protein. The profile covers under 550,000 distinct CDR3 sequences, with approximately 6.9% appearing a single time and approximately 14% taken by the ten largest. Sequencing was performed on PBMCs from blood, taken less than 30 months after vaccination. Receptors originate from a man between 50 and 70 years old who received an inactivated influenza vaccine. Both conserved end residues are part of each CDR3. D genes are given only for firm matches. Where a row states a size, it is once, few, many or the class of an expanded clone; other rows omit it.

cdr3_nt: TGCGCCAGCAGACGGGCGAGCGGATCAGATACGCAGTATTTT
cdr3_aa: CASRRASGSDTQYF
j_call: TRBJ2-3
d_call: NA
v_call: TRBV5-1
clone_size: few

cdr3_nt: TGTGCCAGTAGTGTCAGCGCCACAGATACGCAGTATTTT
cdr3_aa: CASSVSATDTQYF
j_call: TRBJ2-3
d_call: NA
v_call: TRBV19
clone_size: few

cdr3_nt: TGCGCCAGCAGCCAAGAGAGCGGGTCAGCCTACGAGCAGTACTTC
cdr3_aa: CASSQESGSAYEQYF
j_call: TRBJ2-7
d_call: NA
v_call: TRBV4-1
clone_size: many

cdr3_nt: TGTGCCAGCAGCGTCCGGGACAGGGTATCGCAGTTCTTC
cdr3_aa: CASSVRDRVSQFF
j_call: TRBJ2-1
d_call: TRBD1
v_call: TRBV5-8
clone_size: NA

cdr3_nt: TGCAGTGTCAACAGGGGGGGTGTTCAGCCCCAGCATTTT
cdr3_aa: CSVNRGGVQPQHF
j_call: TRBJ1-5
d_call: TRBD1
v_call: TRBV20-1
clone_size: NA

cdr3_nt: TGTGCCAGCAGCGGGTTCGGGACAGGCGGCCATGGCTACACCTTC
cdr3_aa: CASSGFGTGGHGYTF
j_call: TRBJ1-2
d_call: TRBD1
v_call: TRBV5-6
clone_size: many

cdr3_nt: TGTGCCAGCAGTTACTCTGGGCTCCTAGGCGAGCAGTACTTC
cdr3_aa: CASSYSGLLGEQYF
j_call: TRBJ2-7
d_call: NA
v_call: TRBV6-2/TRBV6-3
clone_size: NA

cdr3_nt: TGTGCCAGCAGCCTCGGGGGGACACCAGACTACGAGCAGTACTTC
cdr3_aa: CASSLGGTPDYEQYF
j_call: TRBJ2-7
d_call: NA
v_call: TRBV11-2
clone_size: few

cdr3_nt: TGTGCCAGCAGCCAAGACCTTAGACGGGTGAACACTGAAGCTTTCTTT
cdr3_aa: CASSQDLRRVNTEAFF
j_call: TRBJ1-1
d_call: NA
v_call: TRBV3-1
clone_size: NA

cdr3_nt: TGTGCCAGCCGGGGACAGGGATACAATGAGCAGTTCTTC
cdr3_aa: CASRGQGYNEQFF
j_call: TRBJ2-1
d_call: TRBD1
v_call: TRBV6-2/TRBV6-3
clone_size: few

cdr3_nt: TGTGCCAGCAGTCGAGGGGGCTCCGGCTACACCTTC
cdr3_aa: CASSRGGSGYTF
j_call: TRBJ1-2
d_call: TRBD1
v_call: TRBV6-6
clone_size: many

cdr3_nt: TGTGCCAGCAGAATACTCCCGGACGTAACCTACGAGCAGTACTTC
cdr3_aa: CASRILPDVTYEQYF
j_call: TRBJ2-7
d_call: NA
v_call: TRBV5-5
clone_size: NA

cdr3_nt: TGTGCCACCCGAAAGGACAGGGCCTCGGTTCAGAACACCGGGGAGCTGTTTTTT
cdr3_aa: CATRKDRASVQNTGELFF
j_call: TRBJ2-2
d_call: TRBD1
v_call: TRBV19
clone_size: once

cdr3_nt: TGTGCCAGCAGTGTCTACAGGGGGCCGCAAGAGACCCAGTACTTC
cdr3_aa: CASSVYRGPQETQYF
j_call: TRBJ2-5
d_call: TRBD1
v_call: TRBV12-3/TRBV12-4
clone_size: few

cdr3_nt: TGTGCCAGCAGCCAAGTTTTCCAGGCCGTGATAGCCAAAAACATTCAGTACTTC
cdr3_aa: CASSQVFQAVIAKNIQYF
j_call: TRBJ2-4
d_call: NA
v_call: TRBV3-1
clone_size: NA

cdr3_nt: TGCGCCAGCAGCCAAGGGGGCAGGGCGAACACTGAAGCTTTCTTT
cdr3_aa: CASSQGGRANTEAFF
j_call: TRBJ1-1
d_call: NA
v_call: TRBV4-3
clone_size: few

cdr3_nt: TGCAGTGGGGCGGGGGTTGGACTCGAGCAGTACTTC
cdr3_aa: CSGAGVGLEQYF
j_call: TRBJ2-7
d_call: TRBD2
v_call: TRBV20-1
clone_size: NA

cdr3_nt: TGTGCCAGCAGCTTGGGGAGATTAGAGACCCAGTACTTC
cdr3_aa: CASSLGRLETQYF
j_call: TRBJ2-5
d_call: NA
v_call: TRBV7-2
clone_size: NA

cdr3_nt: TGTGCCAGCAGTTGGGAACAGGGGGCGTTCTATGGCTACACCTTC
cdr3_aa: CASSWEQGAFYGYTF
j_call: TRBJ1-2
d_call: TRBD1
v_call: TRBV6-2/TRBV6-3
clone_size: NA

cdr3_nt: TGTGCCAGCAGCTTAGCGAGGGTAGCGGGGGACACAGATACGCAGTATTTT
cdr3_aa: CASSLARVAGDTDTQYF
j_call: TRBJ2-3
d_call: TRBD2
v_call: TRBV7-2
clone_size: many

cdr3_nt: TGTGCCAGCATCCTAGCGGGAGGGCCTTGGGACAATGAGCAGTTCTTC
cdr3_aa: CASILAGGPWDNEQFF
j_call: TRBJ2-1
d_call: TRBD2
v_call: TRBV7-9
clone_size: many

cdr3_nt: TGTGCCAGCGCTCAAGCGCAGGGGAGCAATCAGCCCCAGCATTTT
cdr3_aa: CASAQAQGSNQPQHF
j_call: TRBJ1-5
d_call: NA
v_call: TRBV4-2
clone_size: many

cdr3_nt: TGTGCCATCAGTGCTACAGGGGGCTCCTACAATGAGCAGTTCTTC
cdr3_aa: CAISATGGSYNEQFF
j_call: TRBJ2-1
d_call: TRBD1
v_call: TRBV10-3
clone_size: few

cdr3_nt: TGTGCCAGCAGCTTTGGACGGTCCACCGGGGAGCTGTTTTTT
cdr3_aa: CASSFGRSTGELFF
j_call: TRBJ2-2
d_call: NA
v_call: TRBV7-2
clone_size: NA

cdr3_nt: TGCGCCAGCAGCTTGAGGCTCGGCCAAGACGAGCAGTTCTTC
cdr3_aa: CASSLRLGQDEQFF
j_call: TRBJ2-1
d_call: NA
v_call: TRBV5-1
clone_size: few

cdr3_nt: TGTGCCAGCAGTTACCCTCTGGCTAGCGGGGGGGCGAACACCGGGGAGCTGTTTTTT
cdr3_aa: CASSYPLASGGANTGELFF
j_call: TRBJ2-2
d_call: TRBD2
v_call: TRBV6-2/TRBV6-3
clone_size: few

cdr3_nt: TGCGCCAGCAGGGACACCAGCCGCGAGCAGTACTTC
cdr3_aa: CASRDTSREQYF
j_call: TRBJ2-7
d_call: NA
v_call: TRBV10-2
clone_size: NA

cdr3_nt: TGTGCCAGCAGCCAAGTGACTAGCGGTAACCAAGAGACCCAGTACTTC
cdr3_aa: CASSQVTSGNQETQYF
j_call: TRBJ2-5
d_call: TRBD2
v_call: TRBV3-1
clone_size: few

cdr3_nt: TGCGCCAGCAGAACCGGGACAGGGGGCGAGCAGTACTTC
cdr3_aa: CASRTGTGGEQYF
j_call: TRBJ2-7
d_call: TRBD1
v_call: TRBV10-2
clone_size: NA

cdr3_nt: TGTGCCAGCAGTGACAGGTGGCCCGATACGCAGTATTTT
cdr3_aa: CASSDRWPDTQYF
j_call: TRBJ2-3
d_call: NA
v_call: TRBV6-1
clone_size: few

cdr3_nt: TGTGCCAGCAGTTTAGGGCCGGACAGGGAGCAGTACTTC
cdr3_aa: CASSLGPDREQYF
j_call: TRBJ2-7
d_call: TRBD1
v_call: TRBV12-3/TRBV12-4
clone_size: once

cdr3_nt: TGCAGTGCCCCCAGAGGAGGGGGGCGAGGGAACACTGAAGCTTTCTTT
cdr3_aa: CSAPRGGGRGNTEAFF
j_call: TRBJ1-1
d_call: NA
v_call: TRBV20-1
clone_size: few

cdr3_nt: TGTGCCAGCAGCAGGGACATCTCTGGAAACACCATATATTTT
cdr3_aa: CASSRDISGNTIYF
j_call: TRBJ1-3
d_call: NA
v_call: TRBV7-9
clone_size: few

cdr3_nt: TGTGCCAGCTCACCTGGGTGGGGAACATTCACAGATACGCAGTATTTT
cdr3_aa: CASSPGWGTFTDTQYF
j_call: TRBJ2-3
d_call: NA
v_call: TRBV18
clone_size: few

cdr3_nt: TGCGCCAGCGGTCGACAGGGCCTCTCCTACGAGCAGTACTTC
cdr3_aa: CASGRQGLSYEQYF
j_call: TRBJ2-7
d_call: TRBD1
v_call: TRBV10-2
clone_size: few

cdr3_nt: TGTGCCAGCGTAGGTCTATCCTACAATGAGCAGTTCTTC
cdr3_aa: CASVGLSYNEQFF
j_call: TRBJ2-1
d_call: NA
v_call: TRBV6-1
clone_size: NA

cdr3_nt: TGCGCCAGCAGCTTGACAGGGAACGAGCAGTACTTC
cdr3_aa: CASSLTGNEQYF
j_call: TRBJ2-7
d_call: TRBD1
v_call: TRBV27
clone_size: many

cdr3_nt: TGTGCCAGCAGCCCCGAAAATTATAGGACCCAGTACTTC
cdr3_aa: CASSPENYRTQYF
j_call: TRBJ2-5
d_call: NA
v_call: TRBV3-1
clone_size: NA

cdr3_nt: TGTGCCAGCAGCTCCTCCGGGACAGAGAAAGAGACCCAGTACTTC
cdr3_aa: CASSSSGTEKETQYF
j_call: TRBJ2-5
d_call: TRBD1
v_call: TRBV5-4
clone_size: few

cdr3_nt: TGTGCCAGCATTGGGGGGACTAGCGGAGGGGAGCTGTTTTTT
cdr3_aa: CASIGGTSGGELFF
j_call: TRBJ2-2
d_call: TRBD2
v_call: TRBV12-3/TRBV12-4
clone_size: NA

cdr3_nt: TGTGCCAGCAGTTTATCGGGGGGGGTAGGTGAAGCTTTCTTT
cdr3_aa: CASSLSGGVGEAFF
j_call: TRBJ1-1
d_call: NA
v_call: TRBV27
clone_size: NA

cdr3_nt: TGTGCCAGCAGACTAGGACTAGCGGGGGGCCATACGCAGTATTTT
cdr3_aa: CASRLGLAGGHTQYF
j_call: TRBJ2-3
d_call: TRBD2
v_call: TRBV7-2
clone_size: many

cdr3_nt: TGTGCCAGCACCCCACGGCGGGAGGGGGATACGCAGTATTTT
cdr3_aa: CASTPRREGDTQYF
j_call: TRBJ2-3
d_call: TRBD2
v_call: TRBV28
clone_size: few

cdr3_nt: TGCAGTGCTAGGTCGGGGAATGGGGAAAAACTGTTTTTT
cdr3_aa: CSARSGNGEKLFF
j_call: TRBJ1-4
d_call: NA
v_call: TRBV20-1
clone_size: many

cdr3_nt: TGTGCCAGCAGTAAGGGTTTTATCTCTGGAAACACCATATATTTT
cdr3_aa: CASSKGFISGNTIYF
j_call: TRBJ1-3
d_call: NA
v_call: TRBV6-1
clone_size: many

cdr3_nt: TGCAGTGCTAGACCCCCGGTAGCTTCGAACACCGGGGAGCTGTTTTTT
cdr3_aa: CSARPPVASNTGELFF
j_call: TRBJ2-2
d_call: NA
v_call: TRBV20-1
clone_size: many

cdr3_nt: TGCAGTGCCAAAGGACTAGCGGCAGCTCCGGATACGCAGTATTTT
cdr3_aa: CSAKGLAAAPDTQYF
j_call: TRBJ2-3
d_call: TRBD2
v_call: TRBV20-1
clone_size: few

cdr3_nt: TGTGCCAGCAGCCAAGCCCCAGCGGTCACAGATACGCAGTATTTT
cdr3_aa: CASSQAPAVTDTQYF
j_call: TRBJ2-3
d_call: NA
v_call: TRBV4-2
clone_size: many

cdr3_nt: TGCGCCAGCAGCCCTTCGACAGACACTAACTATGGCTACACCTTC
cdr3_aa: CASSPSTDTNYGYTF
j_call: TRBJ1-2
d_call: NA
v_call: TRBV5-1
clone_size: few

cdr3_nt: TGTGCCAGCAGCCCGGGAAGCGGATGGGGAGCTTTCTTT
cdr3_aa: CASSPGSGWGAFF
j_call: TRBJ1-1
d_call: NA
v_call: TRBV7-2
clone_size: NA

cdr3_nt: TGTGCCAGCAGTTTACTGGCGGGGGGGGAAACAGATACGCAGTATTTT
cdr3_aa: CASSLLAGGETDTQYF
j_call: TRBJ2-3
d_call: TRBD2
v_call: TRBV28
clone_size: NA

cdr3_nt: TGCGCCAGCAGCTTGGAAACCTGGCAGGGGGCCCGGACGCAGTATTTT
cdr3_aa: CASSLETWQGARTQYF
j_call: TRBJ2-3
d_call: TRBD1
v_call: TRBV5-1
clone_size: NA

cdr3_nt: TGTGCCAGCAGCCTAGGACAGCTCCTGTACAATGAGCAGTTCTTC
cdr3_aa: CASSLGQLLYNEQFF
j_call: TRBJ2-1
d_call: NA
v_call: TRBV7-6
clone_size: NA

cdr3_nt: TGCAGTGCTAGACCTCTTTCACGGGCCTCATCCTACGAGCAGTACTTC
cdr3_aa: CSARPLSRASSYEQYF
j_call: TRBJ2-7
d_call: NA
v_call: TRBV20-1
clone_size: few

cdr3_nt: TGTGCCAGCAGCGGACCCCGACAGGGGGCGCGCAATGAGCAGTTCTTC
cdr3_aa: CASSGPRQGARNEQFF
j_call: TRBJ2-1
d_call: TRBD1
v_call: TRBV14
clone_size: many

cdr3_nt: TGCGCCAGCAGCTTGAGGAGGGGCCAAGAGACCCAGTACTTC
cdr3_aa: CASSLRRGQETQYF
j_call: TRBJ2-5
d_call: NA
v_call: TRBV5-1
clone_size: many

cdr3_nt: TGTGCCAGCAAGCGGGCTAGCACAGATACGCAGTATTTT
cdr3_aa: CASKRASTDTQYF
j_call: TRBJ2-3
d_call: NA
v_call: TRBV7-2
clone_size: few